Following are 9 T cell receptor beta chains from one sample sequenced in a study of cytomegalovirus exposure and HLA in healthy donors. Primers: 60 Vbeta forward and 13 Jbeta reverse. The assay was immunoSEQ multiplex PCR, and TCRdb's table has in-frame clones only and misses some. Counted here are 200,000 or so clones, roughly 80% occurring once; the ten biggest clones make up 5% to 6%. Source material: PBMCs. All receptors derive from a woman younger than 45 in good health and CMV-seropositive.

This clone showed up just a few times. The rearrangement joins TRBV21-1 to TRBJ2-6; TRBD2 reflects the table's D call only, with no check against the DNA. TRBV21-1 is a pseudogene segment. This CDR3 has 20 residues. CDR3 in DNA: TGTGCCAGCAGCACATTAGCGGGAGGACCTCCTCTCTCTGGGGCCAACGTCCTGACTTTC. Amino acid sequence: CASSTLAGGPPLSGANVLTF.

This chain joins TRBV6-5 and TRBJ1-5; TRBD1 is a possible D gene (6 bases). This CDR3 region has 13 residues. Germline-derived CDR1 and CDR2 are MNHEY and SVGAGI. V gave up 7 bases and J gave up 6 bases, with 13 bases separating them. The CDR3 nucleotides are TGTGCCAGCACCCGGGACATCAGTCAGCCCCAGCATTTT. Translated: CASTRDISQPQHF.

Remarks on this clone: One end of the junction fails to match germline, which may point to a read error. The chain employs TRBV6-6 and TRBJ1-1, with a weak D call TRBD1 (6 bases). Per the germline V gene, CDR1 is MNHNY and CDR2 is SVGAGI (reference sequence). The CDR3 covers 14 residues. This chain's CDR3 is CAGDTGRENTEALF. The CDR3 region has the DNA TGTGCCGGAGATACAGGGAGGGAGAACACTGAAGCTCTCTTT.

This chain links TRBV4-1 with TRBJ1-5; D perhaps matches TRBD1 (5 bases). This CDR3 has 14 residues. Germline loops: CDR1 MGHRA, CDR2 YSYEKL. The V end lost 4 bases, the J end lost 4 bases, and 11 bases lay between the germline ends. The CDR3 loop reads CASSRQGFNQPQHF. DNA for the CDR3: TGCGCCAGCAGCCGCCAGGGTTTTAATCAGCCCCAGCATTTT.

The chain carries TRBV6-1 and TRBJ2-7; D gene ambiguous. Trimming removed 3 bases from V and 3 bases from J, with 12 bases in between. CDR3 length: 14 residues. In germline, CDR1 is MNHNS, CDR2 SASEGT. Here the CDR3 reads CASSDQPTIYEQYF. CDR3 coding DNA: TGTGCCAGCAGTGACCAGCCTACTATCTACGAGCAGTACTTC.

The table lists this clone with a few counts. CDR3: CASSERTEQYF. CDR3 sequence (DNA): TGTGCCAGCAGTGAAAGGACTGAGCAGTACTTC. The J gene is TRBJ2-7, the V gene TRBV6-1; TRBD2 might be the D (5 bases). The CDR3 has 11 amino acids. V was shortened by 2 bases and J by 7 bases, with 6 bases between the two germline ends. CDR1 is MNHNS, CDR2 SASEGT, per germline.

This clone was seen once. The chain joins TRBV2 to TRBJ1-4, with 9 nucleotides matching TRBD1. Germline trimming cut 10 bases from V and 2 bases from J; bases unmatched to any gene: 8. Looked up from germline, CDR1 is SNHLY and CDR2 is FYNNEI. The CDR3 spans 15 residues. Here the CDR3 reads CAKRTGAPTNEKLFF. The CDR3 DNA reads TGTGCCAAAAGGACAGGGGCGCCCACTAATGAAAAACTGTTTTTT.

On this clone: At one boundary the junction diverges from the germline segment, which might be a read error. The chain has TRBV7-9 and TRBJ2-3; D ambiguous. CDR1 and CDR2 (germline): SEHNR, FQNEAQ (reference sequence). CDR3 length equals 12 residues. The CDR3 nucleotides are TGTTCCAGCACACCTGGCCCAGATACGCAGTATTTT. Its protein is CSSTPGPDTQYF.

The rearrangement links TRBV5-6 to TRBJ1-1; D is perhaps TRBD1 (5 bases). The CDR3 consists of 14 residues. Trimming pared 2 bases from V and 5 bases from J, leaving 13 bases between. CDR1 is SGHDT and CDR2 is YYEEEE in the germline V gene. CDR3 sequence (DNA): TGTGCCAGCAGCTTCCCCAGGGATCTGACTGAAGCTTTCTTT. This gives the protein CASSFPRDLTEAFF.